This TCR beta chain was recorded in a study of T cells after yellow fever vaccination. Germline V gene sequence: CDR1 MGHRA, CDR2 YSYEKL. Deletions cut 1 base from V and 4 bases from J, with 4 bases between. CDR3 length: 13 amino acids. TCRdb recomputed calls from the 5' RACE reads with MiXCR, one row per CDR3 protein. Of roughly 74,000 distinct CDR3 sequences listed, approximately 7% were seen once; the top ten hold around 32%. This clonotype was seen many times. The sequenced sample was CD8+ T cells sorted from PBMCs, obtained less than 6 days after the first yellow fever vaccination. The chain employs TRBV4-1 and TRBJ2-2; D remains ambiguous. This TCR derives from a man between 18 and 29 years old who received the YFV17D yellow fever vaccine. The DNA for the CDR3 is TGCGCCAGCAGCCAAGGGCGCACCGGGGAGCTGTTTTTT. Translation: CASSQGRTGELFF.